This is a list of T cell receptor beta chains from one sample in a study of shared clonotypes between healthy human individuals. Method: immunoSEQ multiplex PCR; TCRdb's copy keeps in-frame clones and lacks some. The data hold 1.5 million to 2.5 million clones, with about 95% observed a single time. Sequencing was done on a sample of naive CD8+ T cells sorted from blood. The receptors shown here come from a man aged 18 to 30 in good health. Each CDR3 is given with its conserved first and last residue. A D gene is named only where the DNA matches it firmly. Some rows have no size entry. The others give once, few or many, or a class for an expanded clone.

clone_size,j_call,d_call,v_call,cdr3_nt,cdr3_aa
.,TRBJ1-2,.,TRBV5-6,TGTGCCAGCAGTTCGGACGGTCCTGGGGCCAACTATGGCTACACCTTC,CASSSDGPGANYGYTF
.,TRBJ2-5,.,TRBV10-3,TGTGCCATCAGTGAGGGGTACGGGGGGCTCCAAGAGACCCAGTACTTC,CAISEGYGGLQETQYF
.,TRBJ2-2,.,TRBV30,TGTGCCGGATATGAGGGGACCGACACCGGGGAGCTGTTTTTT,CAGYEGTDTGELFF
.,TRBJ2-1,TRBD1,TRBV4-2,TGTGCCAGCAGCCAAGAAAGTCAGGGGGCAACGTACAATGAGCAGTTCTTC,CASSQESQGATYNEQFF
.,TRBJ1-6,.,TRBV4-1,TGCGCCAGCAGCCAAGATATTTTAATAGACAGGAGCTCCTATAATTCACCCCTCCACTTT,CASSQDILIDRSSYNSPLHF
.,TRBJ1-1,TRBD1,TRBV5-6,TGTGCCAGCAGCCCAATCGTCCCGGGACAGGCGGTAAACACTGAAGCTTTCTTT,CASSPIVPGQAVNTEAFF
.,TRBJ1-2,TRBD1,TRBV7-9,TGTGCCAGCAGCTTGGGACAGGTTAACTATGGCTACACCTTC,CASSLGQVNYGYTF
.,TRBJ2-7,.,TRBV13,TGTGCCAGCACTAGGGGATCCGACGAGCAGTACTTC,CASTRGSDEQYF
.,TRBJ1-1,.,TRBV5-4,TGTGCCAGCAGCCGGGGGAACACTGAAGCTTTCTTT,CASSRGNTEAFF
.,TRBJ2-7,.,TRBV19,TGTGCCAGTAGTATAGATGCAGACCCCTACGAGCAGTACTTC,CASSIDADPYEQYF
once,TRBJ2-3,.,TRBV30,TGTGCCTGGAGTTTCGCGGGCACAGATACGCAGTATTTT,CAWSFAGTDTQYF
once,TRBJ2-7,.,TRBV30,TGTGCCTGGAGTGCAGGGACGGGCTACGAGCAGTACTTC,CAWSAGTGYEQYF
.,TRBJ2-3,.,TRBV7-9,TGTGCCAGCTTAAATACGGGAGTCACAGATACGCAGTATTTT,CASLNTGVTDTQYF
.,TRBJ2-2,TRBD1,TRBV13,TGTGCCAGCAGCCTCCCAGGGGGCGGTGACACCGGGGAGCTGTTTTTT,CASSLPGGGDTGELFF
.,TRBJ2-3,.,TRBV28,TGTGCCAGCACCAGGTACACAGATACGCAGTATTTT,CASTRYTDTQYF
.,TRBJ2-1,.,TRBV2,TGTGCCAGCAGTTACACTGAGCAGTTCTTC,CASSYTEQFF
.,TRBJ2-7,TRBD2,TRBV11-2,TGTGCCAGCAGCTTAGCCGGGACTAGCGGCTACGAGCAGTACTTC,CASSLAGTSGYEQYF
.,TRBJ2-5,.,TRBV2,TGTGCCAGCAAGGGACTCCAAGAGACCCAGTACTTC,CASKGLQETQYF
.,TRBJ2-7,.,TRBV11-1,TGTGCCAGCAGCTTAGCAGAGGGACTTTTCTACGAGCAGTACTTC,CASSLAEGLFYEQYF
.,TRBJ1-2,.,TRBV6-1,TGTGCCAGCAGTGTTTCCCGTCTCGGGAACTATGGCTACACCTTC,CASSVSRLGNYGYTF
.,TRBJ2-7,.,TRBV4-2,TGTGCCAGCAGCCAACCGGGGGACGGCTTCTACGAGCAGTACTTC,CASSQPGDGFYEQYF
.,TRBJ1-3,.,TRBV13,TGTGCCAGCAGCCGGTTTCCGGGATCTTTAGTCCTCTCTGGAAACACCATATATTTT,CASSRFPGSLVLSGNTIYF
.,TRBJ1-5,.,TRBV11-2,TGTGCCAGCAGCCTGGGTGGTCAGCCCCAGCATTTT,CASSLGGQPQHF
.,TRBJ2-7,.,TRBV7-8,TGTGCCAGCAGCCCGGGGCAGGGGAACGAGCAGTACTTC,CASSPGQGNEQYF
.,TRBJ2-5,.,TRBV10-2,TGCGCCACCACCGAAGTAAGCGGGTCTCTAGAGACCCAGTACTTC,CATTEVSGSLETQYF
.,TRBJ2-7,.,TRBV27,TGTGCCAGCAGTTTATCAGGCCCGAACGAGCAGTACTTC,CASSLSGPNEQYF
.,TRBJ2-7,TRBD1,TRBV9,TGTGCCAGCAGCGAGTTGACAGGGGACGAGCAGTACTTC,CASSELTGDEQYF
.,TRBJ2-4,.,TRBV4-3,TGCGCCAGCAGCCAAGGACTAGGGAAAAACATTCAGTACTTC,CASSQGLGKNIQYF
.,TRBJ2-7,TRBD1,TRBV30,TGTGCCTGGAGTTTTTACGGGGACCAGGGGGAGAGGGAGCAGTACTTC,CAWSFYGDQGEREQYF
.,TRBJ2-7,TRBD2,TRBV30,TGTGCCTGGAGTATAAGCGGGAGCTCCTACGAGCAGTACTTC,CAWSISGSSYEQYF
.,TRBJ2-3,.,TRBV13,TGTGCCAGCAGCTTAGGGCTACAGCCGGATACGCAGTATTTT,CASSLGLQPDTQYF
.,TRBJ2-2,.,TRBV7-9,TGTGCCAGTACCCCCGGGGGAACCGGGGAGCTGTTTTTT,CASTPGGTGELFF
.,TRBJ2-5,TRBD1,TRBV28,TGTGCCAGCAGTTCACCCCGGGACAGCCATAGCAACCAGCAAGAGACCCAGTACTTC,CASSSPRDSHSNQQETQYF
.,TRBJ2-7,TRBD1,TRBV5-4,TGTGCCAGCAGCATTCCGGGACAGGGGGGCTACGAGCAGTACTTC,CASSIPGQGGYEQYF
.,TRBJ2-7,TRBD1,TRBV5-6,TGTGCCAGCAGCCCGGGGGGACAGGGGGAGCCATACGAGCAGTACTTC,CASSPGGQGEPYEQYF
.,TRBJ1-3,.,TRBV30,TGTGCCTGGAGTGCGGTCTTGGACCCTACAGCGTATTTT,CAWSAVLDPTAYF
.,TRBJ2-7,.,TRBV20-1,TGCAGTGCTATGCAAAGCTACGAGCAGTACTTC,CSAMQSYEQYF
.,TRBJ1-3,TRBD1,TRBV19,TGTGCCAGTAGTATGGACAGGGCGGAAAACACCATATATTTT,CASSMDRAENTIYF
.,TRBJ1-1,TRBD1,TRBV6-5,TGTGCCAGCAGTTACGACAGGGAGAACACTGAAGCTTTCTTT,CASSYDRENTEAFF
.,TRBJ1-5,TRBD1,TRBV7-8,TGTGCCAGCAGCTTATATCGCAGGGGGCGGAATCAGCCCCAGCATTTT,CASSLYRRGRNQPQHF
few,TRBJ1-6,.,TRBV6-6,TGTGCCAGCATGCCGGGTGCCGGAGATTCACCCCTCCACTTT,CASMPGAGDSPLHF
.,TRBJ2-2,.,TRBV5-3,TGTGCCAGAAGCGGGGTACAGGGGAGGATCCTCGAGCTGTTTTTT,CARSGVQGRILELFF
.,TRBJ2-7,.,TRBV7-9,TGTGCCAGCAGCGGAGTGGCGGGAAGGGACGAGCAGTACTTC,CASSGVAGRDEQYF
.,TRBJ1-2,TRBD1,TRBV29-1,TGCAGCGCAATGGGACAGAACTATGGCTACACCTTC,CSAMGQNYGYTF
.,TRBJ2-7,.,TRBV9,TGTGCCAGCAGCGTCGAAGGGAATGCCTACGAGCAGTACTTC,CASSVEGNAYEQYF
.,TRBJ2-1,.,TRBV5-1,TGCGCCAGCAGATCCGACGGAGACACTCTCTACAATGAGCAGTTCTTC,CASRSDGDTLYNEQFF
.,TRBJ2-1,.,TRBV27,TGTGCCAGCAGTTTTTATGGCGGCTCCTACAATGAGCAGTTCTTC,CASSFYGGSYNEQFF
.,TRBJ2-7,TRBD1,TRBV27,TGTGCCAGCAGTTTAGCAACAGGGGACTACGAGCAGTACTTC,CASSLATGDYEQYF
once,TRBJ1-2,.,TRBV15,TGTGCCACCAGCAGCCCGCCAGGTGATGGCTACACCTTC,CATSSPPGDGYTF
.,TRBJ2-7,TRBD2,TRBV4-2,TGTGCCAGCAGGGAGACTAGCGGGAGCTCCTACGAGCAGTACTTC,CASRETSGSSYEQYF
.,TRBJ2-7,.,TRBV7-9,TGTGCCAGCAGCTTAACGGGTTACGAGCAGTACTTC,CASSLTGYEQYF
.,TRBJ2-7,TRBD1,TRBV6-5,TGTGCCAGCACCACGACAGGGTCCTACGAGCAGTACTTC,CASTTTGSYEQYF
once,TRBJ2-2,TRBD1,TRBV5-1,TGCGCCAGCAGCGAGGGGACAGGTAACACCGGGGAGCTGTTTTTT,CASSEGTGNTGELFF
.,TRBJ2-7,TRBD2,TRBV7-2,TGTGCCAGCAGCTTAACTCCGGGGGGAACCTACGAGCAGTACTTC,CASSLTPGGTYEQYF
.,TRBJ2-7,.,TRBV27,TGTGCCAGCAGTTCCACAGACGGAACCTACGAGCAGTACTTC,CASSSTDGTYEQYF
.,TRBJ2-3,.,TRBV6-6,TGTGCCACTCCCCCGGGACCCTACACAGATACGCAGTATTTT,CATPPGPYTDTQYF
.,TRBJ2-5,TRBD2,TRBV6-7,TGTGCCAGCAGTTACTCGGCTAGCGGGGGGCCGTGGGAGACCCAGTACTTC,CASSYSASGGPWETQYF